This T cell receptor beta chain was retrieved from a study of shared clonotypes between healthy human individuals. Study summary: The study used three CD4 naive, three CD4 memory, two CD8 naive and one CD8 memory plate per donor.

Data came from immunoSEQ multiplex PCR; TCRdb stores just in-frame clones and leaves some out. This table holds roughly 2.5 million clones, over 85% found once. To note about this clone: The antigen remains undetermined.

General observations from the study: Sharing across several donors was seen in 4% to 6.5% of naive CD4 clonotypes. Naive subsets tended to show greater estimated richness than memory subsets.

Germline V gene sequence: CDR1 MNHEY, CDR2 SVGAGI. V dropped 0 bases and J dropped 5 bases, with 8 bases sitting between them. This CDR3 spans 13 amino acids. The chain couples TRBV6-5 to TRBJ2-7; possibly TRBD2 for D (6 bases). This TCR was sampled from a man aged 18 to 35 in good health. Sequenced material: naive CD4+ T cells sorted from blood. Subset given: CD45RA+ positively selected. CDR3 protein: CASSYSGRHEQYF. The CDR3 DNA follows: TGTGCCAGCAGTTACTCAGGGAGGCACGAGCAGTACTTC.